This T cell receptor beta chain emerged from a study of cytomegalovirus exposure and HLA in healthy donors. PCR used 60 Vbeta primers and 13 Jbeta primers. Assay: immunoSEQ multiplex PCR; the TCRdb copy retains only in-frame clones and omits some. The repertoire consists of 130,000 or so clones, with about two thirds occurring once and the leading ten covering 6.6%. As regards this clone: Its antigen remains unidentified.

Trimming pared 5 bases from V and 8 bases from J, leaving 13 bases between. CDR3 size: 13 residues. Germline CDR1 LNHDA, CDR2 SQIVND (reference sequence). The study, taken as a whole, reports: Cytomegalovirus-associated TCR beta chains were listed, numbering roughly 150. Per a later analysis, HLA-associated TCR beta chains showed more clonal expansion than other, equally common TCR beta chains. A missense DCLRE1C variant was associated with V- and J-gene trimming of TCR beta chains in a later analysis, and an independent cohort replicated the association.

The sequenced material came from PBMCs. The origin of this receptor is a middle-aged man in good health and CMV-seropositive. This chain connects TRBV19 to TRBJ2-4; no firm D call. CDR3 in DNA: TGTGCCAGTAGTTCCAGTATGTTTGACATTCAGTACTTC. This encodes CASSSSMFDIQYF.